Reported below is one T cell receptor beta chain. The V segment lost 2 bases and the J segment 0 bases; nucleotides outside the gene matches: 9. CDR1 is SGHVS, CDR2 FQNEAQ, per germline. CDR3 length: 18 amino acids. This record belongs to a study of blood T cell repertoires in COVID-19. Study context: Italy, Spain and the United States were the sources of the convalescent and acute COVID-19 samples.

In the original processing: Counts of nucleated cells, estimated from reference gene primer amplification, were obtained. TCRdb keeps only in-frame clones here, not all; method: immunoSEQ multiplex PCR. The DNA was the basis for D and trimming; V, J and clone size are from that table. Of about 160,000 clones detected, roughly 80% appear once; the ten largest clones hold roughly 8.4%. This TCR was recovered from a man between 60 and 75 years old with acute or convalescent COVID-19. The chain couples TRBV7-8 to TRBJ1-5, with 8 positions matching TRBD1. Sequencing input: peripheral blood. CDR3 in DNA: TGTGCCAGCAGCTTAATAAGACAGGGGTCAAATAGCAATCAGCCCCAGCATTTT. Protein: CASSLIRQGSNSNQPQHF.